These 26 T cell receptor beta chains came from one sample sequenced in a study of cytomegalovirus exposure and HLA in healthy donors. The PCR had 60 Vbeta and 13 Jbeta primers. Here immunoSEQ multiplex PCR was the method, and the copy in TCRdb shows in-frame clones only, minus some. The data hold roughly 93,000 clones, with 80% observed a single time. The specimen sequenced was PBMCs. The receptors were sampled from a man aged 30-40 years in good health and CMV-seronegative.

The J gene is TRBJ2-3, the V gene TRBV6-1; D call uncertain. Germline V gives CDR1 MNHNS, CDR2 SASEGT. V was clipped by 5 bases and J by 0 bases, with 12 bases between them. The length of the CDR3 is 15 residues. The CDR3 loop reads CASSISSKSTDTQYF. The CDR3, as DNA: TGTGCCAGCAGTATTAGCAGCAAAAGCACAGATACGCAGTATTTT.

This sequence joins TRBV6-5 and TRBJ2-7; D is unresolved. V dropped 8 bases and J dropped 2 bases, with 13 bases sitting between them. Germline assignment: CDR1 MNHEY and CDR2 SVGAGI. CDR3 length: 13 residues. The CDR3 protein is CASGGHQTYEQYF. The CDR3 nucleotides read TGTGCCAGCGGTGGGCACCAAACCTACGAGCAGTACTTC.

The chain uses TRBV5-1 and TRBJ2-7, with D maybe TRBD1 (5 bases). The CDR3 length is 14 residues. CDR1 and CDR2 from the germline V gene are SGHRS and YFSETQ. V was trimmed by 4 bases and J by 2 bases, leaving 13 bases between them. The CDR3 loop reads CASSVTAYTYEQYF. The CDR3 DNA is TGCGCCAGCAGCGTGACAGCCTATACCTACGAGCAGTACTTC. Combining the CDR3 with reference TRBV5-1 and TRBJ2-7 gives the whole variable domain KAGVTQTPRYLIKTRGQQVTLSCSPISGHRSVSWYQQTPGQGLQFLFEYFSETQRNKGNFPGRFSGRQFSNSRSEMNVSTLELGDSALYLCASSVTAYTYEQYFGPGTRLTVT.

A single count supports this clone. This chain links TRBV2 with TRBJ2-3, with D tentatively TRBD1 (6 bases). V lost 6 bases and J 2 bases, leaving 12 bases between the germline ends. This CDR3 region has 14 residues. Germline-derived CDR1 and CDR2 are SNHLY and FYNNEI. CDR3 DNA: TGTGCCAGCAGCTACGGACAGATCACAGATACGCAGTATTTT. Amino acid sequence: CASSYGQITDTQYF.

The chain has TRBV28 and TRBJ1-1; 8 bases are a match to TRBD1. CDR1 and CDR2 (germline): MDHEN, SYDVKM. The CDR3 is 14 residues long. V lost 6 bases to trimming and J lost 10 bases; unmatched junction nucleotides: 13. In DNA, the CDR3 is TGTGCCAGCAGGTCGGACAGGGACTCTTTGTTAGCTTTCTTT. Amino acids: CASRSDRDSLLAFF. Looking up the rest from reference TRBV28 and TRBJ1-1 gives the full variable domain: DVKVTQSSRYLVKRTGEKVFLECVQDMDHENMFWYRQDPGLGLRLIYFSYDVKMKEKGDIPEGYSVSREKKERFSLILESASTNQTSMYLCASRSDRDSLLAFFGQGTRLTVV.

The chain uses TRBV7-2 and TRBJ2-3; D remains ambiguous. The CDR3 consists of 14 residues. Trimming cost V 5 bases and J 5 bases, with 14 bases left between them. Germline assignment: CDR1 SGHTA and CDR2 FQGNSA. CDR3 protein: CASSPNPLGDTQYF. For the CDR3, the DNA is TGTGCCAGCAGCCCCAACCCCCTCGGAGATACGCAGTATTTT.

This chain joins TRBV21-1 and TRBJ2-4; the table calls TRBD1, which could not be checked here. TRBV21-1 is a known pseudogene. The CDR3 extends over 19 amino acids. CDR3 in amino acids: CASSIRGQWLRLAKNIQYF. CDR3 nucleotides: TGTGCCAGCAGCATTAGGGGGCAGTGGTTAAGACTAGCCAAAAACATTCAGTACTTC.

This clone showed up just once. The rearrangement uses TRBV2 and TRBJ1-2, with 7 bases that match TRBD1. The CDR3 is 15 amino acids. Germline-derived CDR1 and CDR2 are SNHLY and FYNNEI. Losses at the gene ends were 3 bases for V and 4 bases for J; bases not matched to a gene: 8. The CDR3 bases are TGTGCCAGCAGTGAGGAACAGGGGTTGGGCTATGGCTACACCTTC. Amino acid sequence: CASSEEQGLGYGYTF.

J is TRBJ1-1 and V is TRBV30; 9 bases line up with TRBD1. This CDR3 is built from 13 residues. Losses at the gene ends were 3 bases for V and 6 bases for J; bases not matched to a gene: 5. Germline assignment: CDR1 GTSNPN and CDR2 SVGIG (reference sequence). Here the CDR3 DNA reads TGTGCCTGGAGCTCGGACAGGGGCGCTGAAGCTTTCTTT. This sequence encodes CAWSSDRGAEAFF.

The chain joins TRBV18 to TRBJ2-3; 9 bases agree with TRBD1. V dropped 6 bases and J dropped 4; count of bases not matched to a gene: 11. Germline V lookup: CDR1 KGHSH, CDR2 LQKENI. This CDR3 has 16 amino acids. CDR3 in amino acids: CASSSNRDRVADTQYF. For the CDR3, the DNA is TGTGCCAGCTCTTCAAACCGGGACAGGGTAGCAGATACGCAGTATTTT. The full variable domain, in which reference TRBV18 and TRBJ2-3 provide the parts outside the CDR3, is NAGVMQNPRHLVRRRGQEARLRCSPMKGHSHVYWYRQLPEEGLKFMVYLQKENIIDESGMPKERFSAEFPKEGPSILRIQQVVRGDSAAYFCASSSNRDRVADTQYFGPGTRLTVL.

The chain employs TRBV19 and TRBJ1-2, with a weak D call TRBD1 (6 bases). V lost 5 bases and J lost 5, with 12 bases in between. CDR3 size: 13 residues. Germline lookup yields CDR1 LNHDA and CDR2 SQIVND (reference sequence). CDR3 loop: CASSLNGQYGYTF. CDR3 coding DNA: TGTGCCAGTAGTTTGAATGGACAGTATGGCTACACCTTC.

This clone has a handful of counts. V and J are TRBV5-1 and TRBJ1-1; D is possibly TRBD1 (5 bases). V dropped 1 base and J dropped 1 base, with 8 bases sitting between them. This CDR3 has 14 amino acids. Germline V CDR1 and CDR2: SGHRS, YFSETQ. CDR3 protein: CASSLQGQNTEAFF. CDR3 bases: TGCGCCAGCAGCTTGCAGGGTCAGAACACTGAAGCTTTCTTT.

V is TRBV2 and J is TRBJ1-1; D is uncertain. The CDR3 is 13 residues long. The V and J ends lost 7 bases and 5 bases respectively, with 14 bases between them. Per germline, CDR1 SNHLY and CDR2 FYNNEI. CDR3 loop: CASKSSEGTEAFF. The CDR3 bases are TGTGCCAGCAAAAGTTCCGAGGGAACTGAAGCTTTCTTT.

This clone was observed a handful of times. V usage is TRBV5-1 and J usage is TRBJ1-6, with 8 positions matching TRBD1. The CDR3 sequence is 15 residues long. Germline CDR1 is SGHRS and CDR2 is YFSETQ. J was trimmed by 10 bases and V by 0 bases; bases with no gene match: 6. The CDR3 region has the DNA TGCGCCAGCAGCTTGGCCCCCGCAGGGGGCTCACCCCTCCACTTT. Protein product: CASSLAPAGGSPLHF.

This clone was seen a few times. The chain carries TRBV5-4 and TRBJ1-1; no definite D call. The CDR3 is 15 residues long. Trimming shortened V by 1 base and J by 5 bases, and 15 bases separated the two germline ends. Germline V gene data show CDR1 as SGHNT and CDR2 as YYREEE (reference sequence). The CDR3 reads CASSLFDPDRTEAFF. The CDR3 nucleotides read TGTGCCAGCAGCTTGTTTGATCCAGATCGAACTGAAGCTTTCTTT.

There are a few counts of this clone. The chain has TRBV5-6 and TRBJ2-1; D is possibly TRBD2 (5 bases). The CDR3 runs 12 residues. With 5 bases removed from V and 7 bases from J, the gap between germline ends came to 10 bases. Germline V lookup: CDR1 SGHDT, CDR2 YYEEEE. This CDR3 is CASRGEFNEQFF. The CDR3 nucleotides read TGTGCCAGCAGGGGAGAATTTAATGAGCAGTTCTTC.

The chain couples TRBV5-1 to TRBJ2-1; D unclear. Germline V lookup: CDR1 SGHRS, CDR2 YFSETQ. There are 13 residues in the CDR3. The V gene lost 4 bases and the J gene lost 4 bases, with 9 bases spanning the gap. CDR3 coding DNA: TGCGCCAGCAGCGATTTACGGTACAATGAGCAGTTCTTC. Translated: CASSDLRYNEQFF.

This chain links TRBV27 with TRBJ1-2; D is unclear. Germline lookup yields CDR1 MNHEY and CDR2 SMNVEV (reference sequence). V shed 7 bases and J shed 8 bases, with 20 bases lying between them. CDR3 length: 14 residues. CDR3 DNA sequence: TGTGCCAGCACCAACCTTGGAGCTTCGGGGGGCTACACCTTC. Its translation is CASTNLGASGGYTF.

This sequence joins TRBV7-8 and TRBJ1-1, with TRBD1 identical over 11 bases. Germline V CDR1 and CDR2: SGHVS, FQNEAQ. Unmatched junction bases numbered 7, after V lost 5 bases and J lost 2 bases. The CDR3 covers 16 residues. CDR3 bases: TGTGCCAGCAGCCCGCGGGACAGGGGGGCCAACACTGAAGCTTTCTTT. Amino acids: CASSPRDRGANTEAFF.

The CDR3 loop is CASSSAGGLETQYF. The CDR3 DNA reads TGTGCCAGTAGTTCGGCAGGGGGCCTGGAGACCCAGTACTTC. The J gene is TRBJ2-5, the V gene TRBV19; TRBD1 agrees at 8 bases. The CDR3 spans 14 residues. After removal of 5 bases from V and 5 bases from J, the junction contained 7 bases not matched to a gene. Per germline, CDR1 LNHDA and CDR2 SQIVND (reference sequence).

The chain recombines TRBV6-1 with TRBJ1-2; 7 positions match TRBD1. The V gene end was trimmed by 7 bases and the J gene end by 7 bases; junction bases not matched to a gene: 9. Looked up from germline, CDR1 is MNHNS and CDR2 is SASEGT. The CDR3 consists of 13 residues. CDR3 sequence reads: CASTGQALGGYTF. The CDR3, as DNA: TGTGCCAGCACAGGACAGGCCCTAGGTGGCTACACCTTC.

V gene TRBV7-9 combines with J gene TRBJ1-1; a weak D match, TRBD1 (5 bases). Deletions cut 4 bases from V and 8 bases from J, with 11 bases between. CDR1 and CDR2 (germline): SEHNR, FQNEAQ (reference sequence). The CDR3 has 12 residues. DNA for the CDR3: TGTGCCAGCAGCTCATCGACAGCAGAAGCTTTCTTT. It encodes CASSSSTAEAFF. Complete variable domain (other parts from reference TRBV7-9 and TRBJ1-1): DTGVSQNPRHKITKRGQNVTFRCDPISEHNRLYWYRQTLGQGPEFLTYFQNEAQLEKSRLLSDRFSAERPKGSFSTLEIQRTEQGDSAMYLCASSSSTAEAFFGQGTRLTVV.

This clone was seen a handful of times. The chain combines TRBV28 with TRBJ1-2, with D tentatively TRBD1 (5 bases). V gave up 8 bases and J gave up 6 bases, with 19 bases separating them. Per the germline V gene, CDR1 is MDHEN and CDR2 is SYDVKM. The CDR3 sequence is 14 residues long. Here the CDR3 DNA reads TGTGCCAGCGGGGGGACTTCACCTGGCCATGGCTACACCTTC. This codes for CASGGTSPGHGYTF.

The chain employs TRBV30 and TRBJ2-7; D not resolved. The germline gives CDR1 GTSNPN, CDR2 SVGIG (reference sequence). CDR3 size: 11 residues. The ends were cut back, 3 bases at V and 1 base at J, with 4 bases in the middle. CDR3 nucleotide sequence: TGTGCCTGGAGCCAGTCCTACGAGCAGTACTTC. It codes for CAWSQSYEQYF. The complete variable domain, with remaining parts taken from reference TRBV30 and TRBJ2-7, reads SQTIHQWPATLVQPVGSPLSLECTVEGTSNPNLYWYRQAAGRGLQLLFYSVGIGQISSEVPQNLSASRPQDRQFILSSKKLLLSDSGFYLCAWSQSYEQYFGPGTRLTVT.

This chain links TRBV5-1 with TRBJ2-2; TRBD2 matches 8 bases. The CDR3 is 15 amino acids. The V and J ends lost 1 base and 4 bases, in that order; junction bases with no gene match: 3. Germline V gene lookup returns CDR1 SGHRS and CDR2 YFSETQ. The CDR3 DNA follows: TGCGCCAGCAGCTTGTTTCGGGGGGGCACCGGGGAGCTGTTTTTT. Protein product: CASSLFRGGTGELFF.

This chain connects TRBV7-9 to TRBJ1-1; D is ambiguous. The V and J ends lost 0 bases and 2 bases respectively, with 10 bases between them. The CDR3 is made up of 15 amino acids. CDR1 and CDR2 (germline): SEHNR, FQNEAQ (reference sequence). CDR3 residues: CASSLALSGNTEAFF. The DNA of the CDR3 is TGTGCCAGCAGCTTAGCCCTAAGCGGAAACACTGAAGCTTTCTTT.